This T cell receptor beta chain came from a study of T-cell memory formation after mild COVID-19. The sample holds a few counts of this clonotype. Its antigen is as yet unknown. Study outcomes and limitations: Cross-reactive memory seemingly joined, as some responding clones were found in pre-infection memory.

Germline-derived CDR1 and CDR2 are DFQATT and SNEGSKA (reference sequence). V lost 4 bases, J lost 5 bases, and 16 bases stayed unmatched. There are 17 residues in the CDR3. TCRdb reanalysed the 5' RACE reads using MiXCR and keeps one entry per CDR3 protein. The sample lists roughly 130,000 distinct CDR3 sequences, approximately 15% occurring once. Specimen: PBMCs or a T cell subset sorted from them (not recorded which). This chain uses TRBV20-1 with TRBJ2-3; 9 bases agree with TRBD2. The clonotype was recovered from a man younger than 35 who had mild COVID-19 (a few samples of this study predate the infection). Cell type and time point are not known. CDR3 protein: CSAISLGRGGAIDTQYF. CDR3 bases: TGCAGTGCTATCAGCCTGGGTCGCGGGGGGGCGATAGATACGCAGTATTTT.